This TCR beta chain was sequenced in a study of blood T cell repertoires in COVID-19. TCRdb's copy holds only in-frame clones and misses some; the assay was immunoSEQ multiplex PCR. The data show about 230,000 clones, about 90% seen once. The specimen was PBMCs or T cells enriched from blood (not recorded which). The sequence was obtained from a woman in her 30s who had been exposed to COVID-19.

CDR3 sequence (DNA): TGTGCCAGCAGTTTCGCCGGAACAGGGAATAGCTATGGCTACACCTTC. Amino acid sequence: CASSFAGTGNSYGYTF. This sequence joins TRBV6-6 and TRBJ1-2; TRBD1 might be the D (6 bases). This CDR3 is built from 16 residues. Germline values: CDR1 MNHNY, CDR2 SVGAGI (reference sequence). V lost 4 bases to trimming and J lost 4 bases, with 19 bases between them.